This T cell receptor beta chain was recorded in a study of sequential checkpoint blockade in melanoma (dated by TCRdb to between 2018 and 2021). With respect to the entire study: Patients were randomized 1:1 to first-line nivolumab followed by ipilimumab (arm A) or ipilimumab followed by nivolumab (arm B). Maintenance nivolumab came after each of the two trial sequences.

TCRbeta CDR3 regions were immunosequenced from genomic DNA with the immunoSEQ Assay. Before high-throughput sequencing, the genomic DNA was amplified using bias-controlled multiplex PCR. The original pipeline was this. To quantify the absolute abundance of each unique TCRbeta CDR3 region, the sequences were collapsed and filtered. Clonality, defined as 1 minus Pielou's evenness, was calculated using productive rearrangements only. A previously published method was used to identify clones whose frequencies were significantly greater in on-treatment samples than in baseline samples. TCRdb provides this immuneACCESS table in a form limited to in-frame rearrangements. Some clones are lacking; in checked studies, under half of them reflect an unresolved V gene, and why the rest are absent is not known. Clone size and V and J calls were adopted from that table, with D and trimming inferred from the DNA. The sample data list 15,000 to 20,000 clones, and under 80% of these were observed just once. Of the sample, over 9.5% is held by the ten largest clones.

CDR1 ENHRY and CDR2 SYGVKD were looked up in the germline V gene. Trimmed from V: 4 bases; trimmed from J: 6 bases; junction bases lacking a gene match: 4. Counted from cysteine to phenylalanine, this CDR3 has 14 amino acids. Kept here is only the CDR3 DNA, which spans 42 bases and is read in frame from base 1. The study at large found these results: Larger, independent patient cohorts are needed to validate the response-prediction model that combines TCR metrics and mutation burden.

What the treatment or condition label conveys for this sample: randomized to nivolumab then ipilimumab (arm A) or the reverse (arm B). Prior DNA-damaging chemotherapy had not been received by any trial patient. A FACS Aria II flow cytometer was used to sort live CD3+CD8+ cells that were negative for CD19 and CD56 from thawed PBMCs. CheckMate 064, a randomized, open-label phase II trial of sequential checkpoint blockade, was the source of the samples, all of which came from patients with melanoma. Leukapheresis was used to collect peripheral blood mononuclear cells, which were then purified with Ficoll-Paque and frozen in human serum with about 9.5% DMSO. Purity of sorted blood CD3+CD8+ cells was verified at >95% immediately after sorting, followed by DNA extraction. Turning to this clone: Its antigen is unknown. No much larger clone exists at a distance of one base, and base qualities are not known.

The TCR was taken from a human donor with melanoma. The sample was CD8+ T cells sorted from blood (inferred from file names), taken from a patient given nivolumab and ipilimumab in sequence. Recombination joined TRBV10-3 with TRBJ2-1; 9 bases in the junction line up with TRBD2. The encoded CDR3 is CAISAETSGNEQFF. The nucleotide sequence reads TGTGCCATCAGTGCCGAGACTAGCGGCAATGAGCAGTTCTTC.